What follows are 7 T cell receptor beta chains derived from one specimen sequenced in a study of post-analysis software for immune sequencing data. Overall study findings and caveats: Among five TRBV segments more frequent in patients than controls were TRBV5-6, TRBV5-1 and TRBV20-1.

The authors incorporated unique molecular identifiers into the TCR beta cDNA libraries. TCRdb processed the PCR reads anew with MiXCR; each CDR3 protein has one entry. The table includes roughly 670,000 distinct CDR3 sequences, approximately 59% detected once. No antigens are known for them. The sample taken for sequencing was blood. Source of these receptors: a girl aged 2-10 years with multiple sclerosis.

This chain joins TRBV28 and TRBJ2-3, with 8 nucleotides matching TRBD1. The germline CDR1 and CDR2 sequences are MDHEN and SYDVKM. The CDR3 covers 14 residues. With V trimmed by 6 bases and J by 1 base, 3 bases remained unmatched. The CDR3 sequence is CASRTGAGTDTQYF. The DNA for the CDR3 is TGTGCCAGCAGGACAGGGGCGGGCACAGATACGCAGTATTTT.

V gene TRBV20-1 combines with J gene TRBJ2-1; D is undetermined. Germline V gene lookup returns CDR1 DFQATT and CDR2 SNEGSKA (reference sequence). Trimming stripped 6 bases from V and 8 bases from J, with 14 bases between. The CDR3 contains 12 residues. CDR3 amino acids: CSAPTSGHEQFF. Written as DNA, the CDR3 is TGCAGTGCCCCAACTTCGGGCCATGAGCAGTTCTTC.

This chain connects TRBV10-3 to TRBJ2-7, with 10 bases fitting TRBD1. The V gene end was trimmed by 7 bases and the J gene end by 4 bases; junction bases not matched to a gene: 7. CDR3 length: 14 residues. CDR1 is ENHRY and CDR2 is SYGVKD in the germline V gene. The CDR3: CAIIARGQGYEQYF. The CDR3 DNA reads as TGTGCCATCATTGCGCGGGGACAGGGGTACGAGCAGTACTTC.

This clonotype was picked up a small number of times. This chain connects TRBV5-1 to TRBJ2-1, with a tentative D call TRBD1 (5 bases). V lost 4 bases and J 0 bases, leaving 14 bases between the germline ends. Germline V gives CDR1 SGHRS, CDR2 YFSETQ. The length of the CDR3 is 16 residues. Written as DNA, the CDR3 is TGCGCCAGCAGCCCGGAAGGGGCCATCTCCTACAATGAGCAGTTCTTC. This gives the protein CASSPEGAISYNEQFF. Based on the CDR3 plus reference TRBV5-1 and TRBJ2-1, the full variable domain is KAGVTQTPRYLIKTRGQQVTLSCSPISGHRSVSWYQQTPGQGLQFLFEYFSETQRNKGNFPGRFSGRQFSNSRSEMNVSTLELGDSALYLCASSPEGAISYNEQFFGPGTRLTVL.

The genes are TRBV7-9 and TRBJ2-1, with D perhaps TRBD1 (7 bases). V gave up 5 bases and J gave up 4 bases, with 15 bases separating them. The germline V gene has CDR1 SEHNR and CDR2 FQNEAQ (reference sequence). The CDR3 is 15 amino acids. The CDR3 here is CASSPRGDPYNEQFF. The CDR3 nucleotides are TGTGCCAGCAGCCCCAGGGGGGATCCTTACAATGAGCAGTTCTTC.

The CDR3 bases are TGCAGTGCTGTTCCGGGACAGGGTGGGCAGTTCTTC. Protein sequence: CSAVPGQGGQFF. The V gene is TRBV20-1, the J gene TRBJ2-1; 9 nucleotides agree with TRBD1. Germline trimming cut 5 bases from V and 12 bases from J; bases unmatched to any gene: 8. Germline CDR1 and CDR2: DFQATT and SNEGSKA (reference sequence). The CDR3 has 12 amino acids.

The chain has TRBV20-1 and TRBJ1-2; D unclear. CDR3 length: 12 amino acids. V gave up 3 bases and J gave up 6 bases, with 11 bases separating them. Germline lookup yields CDR1 DFQATT and CDR2 SNEGSKA (reference sequence). This CDR3 is CSASAQSDGYTF. The CDR3, as DNA: TGCAGTGCTAGTGCGCAGTCGGATGGCTACACCTTC.